This T cell receptor beta chain was recorded in a study of neurological immune-mediated disorders. Study observations and caveats: There were no CDR3 amino acid sequences shared by expanded clones across subjects, a result suggesting private repertoires in all groups.

To note about this clonotype: Its antigen remains unidentified.

Germline V lookup: CDR1 WSHSY, CDR2 SAAADI. Deletions cut 6 bases from V and 4 bases from J, with 6 bases between. The length of the CDR3 is 11 residues. Synthesis of cDNA was accomplished via 5'RACE employing 10-nucleotide random UMIs. Each CDR3 protein gets one entry after TCRdb re-called the 5' RACE reads with MiXCR. The sample contains roughly 74,000 distinct CDR3 sequences, approximately 5.2% of which appear only once. The clonotype was recovered from a man aged 18 to 30 with multiple sclerosis. The V gene is TRBV10-2, the J gene TRBJ1-1, with D unclear. Sequencing was performed on PBMCs. CDR3 sequence reads: CASRRLTEAFF. Here the CDR3 DNA reads TGCGCCAGCAGAAGGCTCACTGAAGCTTTCTTT.